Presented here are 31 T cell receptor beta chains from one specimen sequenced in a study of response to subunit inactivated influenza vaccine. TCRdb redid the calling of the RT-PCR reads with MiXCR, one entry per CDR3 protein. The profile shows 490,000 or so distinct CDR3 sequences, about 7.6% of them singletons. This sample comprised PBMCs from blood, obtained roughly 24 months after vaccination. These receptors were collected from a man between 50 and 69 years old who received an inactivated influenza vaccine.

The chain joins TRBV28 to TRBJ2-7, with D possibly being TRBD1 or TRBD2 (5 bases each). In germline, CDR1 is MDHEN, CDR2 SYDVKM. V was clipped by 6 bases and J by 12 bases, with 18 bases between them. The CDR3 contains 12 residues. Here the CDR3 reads CASSSGDGFLYF. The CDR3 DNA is TGTGCCAGCAGCTCCGGGGACGGCTTTCTGTACTTC.

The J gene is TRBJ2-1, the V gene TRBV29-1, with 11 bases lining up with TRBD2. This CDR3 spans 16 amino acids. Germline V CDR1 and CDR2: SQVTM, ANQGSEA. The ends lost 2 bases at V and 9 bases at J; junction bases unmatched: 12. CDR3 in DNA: TGCAGCGTTGAACCCCCCCGTAGCGGGGGGGCCCGTGAGCAGTTCTTC. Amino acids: CSVEPPRSGGAREQFF.

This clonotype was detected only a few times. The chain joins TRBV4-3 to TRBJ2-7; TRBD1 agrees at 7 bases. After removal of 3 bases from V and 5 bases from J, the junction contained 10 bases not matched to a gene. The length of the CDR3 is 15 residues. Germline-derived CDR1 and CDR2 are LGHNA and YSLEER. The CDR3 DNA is TGCGCCAGCAGCCAGAGCAGGGGGTTGCTCGACGAGCAGTACTTC. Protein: CASSQSRGLLDEQYF.

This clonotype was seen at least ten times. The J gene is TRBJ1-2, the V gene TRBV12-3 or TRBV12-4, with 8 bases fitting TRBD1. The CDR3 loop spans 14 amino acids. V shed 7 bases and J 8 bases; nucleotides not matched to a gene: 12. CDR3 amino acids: CASTPSGGRRGYTF. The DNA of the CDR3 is TGTGCCAGCACCCCTTCAGGGGGCCGTAGGGGCTACACCTTC.

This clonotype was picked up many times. In DNA, the CDR3 is TGCAGTGCTAGTGGGGACGGTGGTAATCCAGATACGCAGTATTTT. Translation gives CSASGDGGNPDTQYF. The V and J genes are TRBV20-1 and TRBJ2-3; D possibly matches TRBD1 or TRBD2 (5 bases each). The CDR3 length is 15 residues. The V gene's germline CDR1 is DFQATT and CDR2 SNEGSKA (reference sequence). The V gene lost 3 bases and the J gene lost 4 bases, with 17 bases spanning the gap.

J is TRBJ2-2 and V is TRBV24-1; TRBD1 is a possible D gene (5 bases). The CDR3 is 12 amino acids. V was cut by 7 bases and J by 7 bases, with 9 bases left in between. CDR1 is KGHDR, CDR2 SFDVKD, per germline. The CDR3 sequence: CATSRAVGELFF. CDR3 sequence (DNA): TGTGCCACCAGCAGGGCGGTCGGGGAGCTGTTTTTT.

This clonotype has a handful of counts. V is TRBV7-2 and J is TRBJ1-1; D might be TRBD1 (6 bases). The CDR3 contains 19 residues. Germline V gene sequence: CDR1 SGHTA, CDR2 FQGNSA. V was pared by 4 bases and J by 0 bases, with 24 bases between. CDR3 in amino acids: CASSYTARTALHMNTEAFF. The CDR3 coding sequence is TGTGCCAGCAGCTATACCGCGAGGACAGCTCTTCACATGAACACTGAAGCTTTCTTT.

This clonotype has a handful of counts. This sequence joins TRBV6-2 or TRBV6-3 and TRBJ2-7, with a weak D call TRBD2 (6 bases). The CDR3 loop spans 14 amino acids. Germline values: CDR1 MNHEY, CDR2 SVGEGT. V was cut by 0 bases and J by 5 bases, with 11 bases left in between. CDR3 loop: CASSYSRRDHEQYF. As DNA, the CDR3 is TGTGCCAGCAGTTACTCGAGGCGGGACCACGAGCAGTACTTC.

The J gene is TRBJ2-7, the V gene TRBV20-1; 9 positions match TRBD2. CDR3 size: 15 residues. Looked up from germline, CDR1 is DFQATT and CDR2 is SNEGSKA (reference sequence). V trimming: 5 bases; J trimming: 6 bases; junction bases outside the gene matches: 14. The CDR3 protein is CSAGGLAGLFSEQYF. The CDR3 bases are TGCAGTGCTGGCGGTCTAGCGGGGTTGTTTTCCGAGCAGTACTTC.

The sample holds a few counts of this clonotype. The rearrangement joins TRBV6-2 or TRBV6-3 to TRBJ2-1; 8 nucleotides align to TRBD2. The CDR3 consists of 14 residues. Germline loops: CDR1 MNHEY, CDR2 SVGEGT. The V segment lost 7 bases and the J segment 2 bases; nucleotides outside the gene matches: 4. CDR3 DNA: TGTGCCAGCATGCAGCGGGGGCCCTACAATGAGCAGTTCTTC. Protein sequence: CASMQRGPYNEQFF.

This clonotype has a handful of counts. The CDR3 region is CASSRGQEYEQYF. CDR3 bases: TGTGCCAGCAGCAGGGGACAAGAATACGAGCAGTACTTC. This sequence joins TRBV7-8 and TRBJ2-7; D may be TRBD1 (6 bases). Germline V lookup: CDR1 SGHVS, CDR2 FQNEAQ. V was shortened by 5 bases and J by 4 bases, with 12 bases between the two germline ends. The CDR3 spans 13 residues.

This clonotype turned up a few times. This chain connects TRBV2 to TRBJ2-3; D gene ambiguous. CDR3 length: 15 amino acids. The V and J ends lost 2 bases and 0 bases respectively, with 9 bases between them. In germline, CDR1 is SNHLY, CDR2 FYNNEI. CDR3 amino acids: CASSELGISTDTQYF. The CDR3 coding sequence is TGTGCCAGCAGTGAATTGGGGATCAGCACAGATACGCAGTATTTT.

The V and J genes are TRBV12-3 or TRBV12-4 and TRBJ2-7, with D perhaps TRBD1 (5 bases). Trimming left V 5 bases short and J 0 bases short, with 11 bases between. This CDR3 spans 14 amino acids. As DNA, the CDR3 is TGTGCCAGCAGTGCTGACAGTTTCTCCTACGAGCAGTACTTC. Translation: CASSADSFSYEQYF.

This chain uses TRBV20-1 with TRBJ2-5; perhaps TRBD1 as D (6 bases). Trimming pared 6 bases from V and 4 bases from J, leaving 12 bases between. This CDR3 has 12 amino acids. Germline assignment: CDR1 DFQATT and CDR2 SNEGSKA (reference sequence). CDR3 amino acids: CSALPGAETQYF. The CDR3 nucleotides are TGCAGTGCACTCCCAGGGGCAGAGACCCAGTACTTC.

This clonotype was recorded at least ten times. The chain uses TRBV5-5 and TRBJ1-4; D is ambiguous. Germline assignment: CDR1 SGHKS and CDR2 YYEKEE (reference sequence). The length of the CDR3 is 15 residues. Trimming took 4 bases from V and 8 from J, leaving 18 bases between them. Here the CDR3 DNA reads TGTGCCAGCAGCGACATTCGGGGAAATCGCGAAAAACTGTTTTTT. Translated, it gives CASSDIRGNREKLFF.

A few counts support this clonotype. CDR3 DNA sequence: TGTGCCAGCAGCCTGGGACAGGGGGCAGGGCACACTGAAGCTTTCTTT. Protein: CASSLGQGAGHTEAFF. This rearrangement joins TRBV3-1 to TRBJ1-1; 12 nucleotides match TRBD1. CDR1 LGHDT and CDR2 YNNKEL come from the germline V gene (reference sequence). The CDR3 contains 16 residues. J lost 3 bases, V lost 4 bases, and 6 bases had no gene match.

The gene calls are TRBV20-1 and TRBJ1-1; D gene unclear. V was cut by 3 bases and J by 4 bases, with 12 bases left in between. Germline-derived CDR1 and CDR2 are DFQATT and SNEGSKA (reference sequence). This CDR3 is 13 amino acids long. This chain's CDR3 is CSARTGRLTEAFF. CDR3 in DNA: TGCAGTGCTAGGACCGGCAGGCTCACTGAAGCTTTCTTT.

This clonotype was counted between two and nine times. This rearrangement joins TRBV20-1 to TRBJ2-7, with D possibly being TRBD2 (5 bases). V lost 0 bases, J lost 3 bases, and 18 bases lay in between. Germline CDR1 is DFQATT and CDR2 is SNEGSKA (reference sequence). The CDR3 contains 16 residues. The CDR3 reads CSAREPVASSNYEQYF. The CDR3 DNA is TGCAGTGCTAGAGAACCCGTGGCTAGCTCAAACTACGAGCAGTACTTC.

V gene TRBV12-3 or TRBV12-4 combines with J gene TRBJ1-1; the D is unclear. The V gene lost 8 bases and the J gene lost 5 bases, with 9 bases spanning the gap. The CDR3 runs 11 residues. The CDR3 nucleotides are TGTGCCAGCCGCCTGGGGACTGAAGCTTTCTTT. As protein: CASRLGTEAFF.

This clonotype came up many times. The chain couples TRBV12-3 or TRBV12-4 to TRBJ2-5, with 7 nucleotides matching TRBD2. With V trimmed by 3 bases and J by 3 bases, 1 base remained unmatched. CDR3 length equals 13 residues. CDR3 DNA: TGTGCCAGCAGTTTCAGCGGGGAAGAGACCCAGTACTTC. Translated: CASSFSGEETQYF.

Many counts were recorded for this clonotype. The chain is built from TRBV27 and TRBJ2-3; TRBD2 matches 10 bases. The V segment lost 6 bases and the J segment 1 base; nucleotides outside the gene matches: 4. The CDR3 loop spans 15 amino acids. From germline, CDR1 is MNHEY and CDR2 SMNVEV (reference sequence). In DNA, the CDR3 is TGTGCCAGCAGCACCGGGACTAGCGGCACAGATACGCAGTATTTT. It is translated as CASSTGTSGTDTQYF.

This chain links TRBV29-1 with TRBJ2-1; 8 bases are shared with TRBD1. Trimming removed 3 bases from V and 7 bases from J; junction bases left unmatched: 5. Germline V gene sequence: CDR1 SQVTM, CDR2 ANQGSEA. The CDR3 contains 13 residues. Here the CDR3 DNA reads TGCAGCGTTGATCTGACAGGGGTGAATGAGCAGTTCTTC. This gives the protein CSVDLTGVNEQFF.

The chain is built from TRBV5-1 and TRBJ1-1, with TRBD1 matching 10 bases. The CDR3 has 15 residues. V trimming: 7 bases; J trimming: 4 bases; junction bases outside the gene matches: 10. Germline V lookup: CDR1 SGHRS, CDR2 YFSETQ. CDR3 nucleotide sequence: TGCGCCAGCCGGGACAGGGGTGGGGGCGGCACTGAAGCTTTCTTT. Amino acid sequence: CASRDRGGGGTEAFF.

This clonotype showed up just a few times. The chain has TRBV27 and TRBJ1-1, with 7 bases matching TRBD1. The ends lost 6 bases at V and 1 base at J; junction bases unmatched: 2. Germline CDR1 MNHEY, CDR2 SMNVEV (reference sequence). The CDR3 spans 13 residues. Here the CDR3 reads CASSNRGNTEAFF. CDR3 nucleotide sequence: TGTGCCAGCAGCAACAGGGGGAACACTGAAGCTTTCTTT.

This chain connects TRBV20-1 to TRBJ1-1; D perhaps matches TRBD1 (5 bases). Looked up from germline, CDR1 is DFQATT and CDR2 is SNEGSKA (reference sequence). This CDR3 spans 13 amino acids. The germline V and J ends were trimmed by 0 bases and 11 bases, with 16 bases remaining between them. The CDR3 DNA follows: TGCAGTGCTAGAGATGAAAAGGGGAGGAGTGCTTTCTTT. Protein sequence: CSARDEKGRSAFF.

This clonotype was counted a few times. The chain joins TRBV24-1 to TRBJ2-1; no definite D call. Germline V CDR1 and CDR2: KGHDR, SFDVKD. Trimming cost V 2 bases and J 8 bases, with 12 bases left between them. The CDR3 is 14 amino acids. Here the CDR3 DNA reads TGTGCCACCAGTGATTCCCCCCTGACTCATGAGCAGTTCTTC. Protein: CATSDSPLTHEQFF.

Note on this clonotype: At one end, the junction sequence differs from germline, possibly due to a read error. The CDR3 sequence is CASSLGVPPETQYF. The CDR3 region has the DNA TGTGCTAGCAGCCTAGGTGTTCCCCCAGAGACCCAGTACTTC. The chain uses TRBV7-7 and TRBJ2-5; no clear D. The CDR3 extends over 14 amino acids. CDR1 is SSHAT, CDR2 FNYEAQ, per germline (reference sequence).

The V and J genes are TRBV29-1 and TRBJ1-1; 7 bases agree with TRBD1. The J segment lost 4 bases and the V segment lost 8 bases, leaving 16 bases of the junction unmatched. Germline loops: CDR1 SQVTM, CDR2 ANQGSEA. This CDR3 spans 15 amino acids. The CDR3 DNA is TGCAGCTCTTTTTTTATAGCAGGGGGACCCACTGAAGCTTTCTTT. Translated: CSSFFIAGGPTEAFF.

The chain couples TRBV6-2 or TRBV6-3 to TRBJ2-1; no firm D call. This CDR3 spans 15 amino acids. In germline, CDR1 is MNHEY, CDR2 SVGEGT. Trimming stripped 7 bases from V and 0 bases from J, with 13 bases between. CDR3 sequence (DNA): TGTGCCAGCATTTCCGCCGGGCTCTCCTACAATGAGCAGTTCTTC. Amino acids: CASISAGLSYNEQFF.

The CDR3 sequence is CASSLRVGYSLRGANVLTF. CDR3 sequence (DNA): TGCGCCAGCAGCCTGAGGGTCGGCTACTCTCTTAGGGGGGCCAACGTCCTGACTTTC. This chain links TRBV4-1 with TRBJ2-6; D is possibly TRBD2 (5 bases). The V and J ends lost 4 bases and 4 bases respectively, with 23 bases between them. Germline lookup yields CDR1 MGHRA and CDR2 YSYEKL. The length of the CDR3 is 19 residues.

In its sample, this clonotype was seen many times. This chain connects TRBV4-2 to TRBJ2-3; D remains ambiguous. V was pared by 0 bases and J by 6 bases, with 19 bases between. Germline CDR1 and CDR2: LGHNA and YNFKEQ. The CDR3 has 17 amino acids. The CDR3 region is CASSQETSPNLVDTQYF. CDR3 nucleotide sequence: TGTGCCAGCAGCCAAGAGACTTCCCCCAACCTTGTTGATACGCAGTATTTT.